Shown below are 8 T cell receptor beta chains from a single sample sequenced in a study of T cells in Graves' hyperthyroidism and ophthalmopathy. Amplification of TCR beta CDR3 regions was performed using RNA transcripts as template. The HTBI set primed first-round TCR CDR3 RT-PCR. TCRdb itself ran the multiplex PCR reads through MiXCR, one entry per CDR3 protein. The sample records about 480,000 distinct CDR3 sequences, around a quarter being singletons. Sequenced input: blood. The receptors come from a woman in her 30s with Graves' ophthalmopathy.

This clonotype showed up just a few times. The chain employs TRBV11-1 and TRBJ2-1; 9 bases fit TRBD1. Germline lookup yields CDR1 SGHAT and CDR2 FQDESV (reference sequence). V shed 1 base, J shed 6 bases, and the junction held 13 bases outside the gene matches. The CDR3 runs 18 residues. CDR3 sequence: CASSLEPMGTGRANEQFF. CDR3 sequence (DNA): TGTGCCAGCAGCTTAGAGCCTATGGGGACAGGGAGAGCCAATGAGCAGTTCTTC.

Many counts were recorded for this clonotype. V is TRBV12-3 or TRBV12-4 and J is TRBJ1-5; 9 positions match TRBD1. Trimming at V came to 6 bases and at J to 1 base, leaving 7 bases not matched to a gene. This CDR3 is 16 amino acids long. The chain's CDR3 is CASRGPGQGSNQPQHF. The CDR3 DNA reads as TGTGCCAGCAGGGGGCCGGGACAGGGAAGCAATCAGCCCCAGCATTTT.

Ten or more counts support this clonotype. This chain links TRBV5-6 with TRBJ2-7; D gene ambiguous. The V end was cut by 3 bases, the J end by 2 bases, with 15 bases between. This CDR3 spans 15 amino acids. CDR1 is SGHDT and CDR2 is YYEEEE in the germline V gene. The chain's CDR3 is CASSYSPGYAYEQYF. CDR3 bases: TGTGCCAGCAGCTATTCCCCGGGCTACGCCTACGAGCAGTACTTC.

This clonotype has a count of ten or more. V usage is TRBV27 and J usage is TRBJ1-5, with 9 positions matching TRBD1. V lost 5 bases and J lost 6; bases outside the gene matches: 8. The CDR3 is 15 amino acids. Germline CDR1 and CDR2: MNHEY and SMNVEV (reference sequence). The CDR3 coding sequence is TGTGCCAGCAGTAACATCCGGGACAGGGCTCAGCCCCAGCATTTT. It yields the protein CASSNIRDRAQPQHF.

This clonotype was picked up a small number of times. The J gene is TRBJ2-5, the V gene TRBV7-2, with D maybe TRBD1 (5 bases). The germline V gene has CDR1 SGHTA and CDR2 FQGNSA. V dropped 8 bases and J dropped 5 bases, with 15 bases sitting between them. The length of the CDR3 is 13 residues. Here the CDR3 DNA reads TGTGCCAGCGGTTTCCCAAAGGGGGAGACCCAGTACTTC. Its translation is CASGFPKGETQYF.

The chain combines TRBV6-5 with TRBJ1-3; 7 bases match TRBD1. The CDR3 length is 16 residues. V gave up 0 bases and J gave up 2 bases; unmatched junction bases: 4. CDR1 and CDR2 (germline): MNHEY, SVGAGI. CDR3 amino acids: CASSYSKGAPGNTIYF. Here the CDR3 DNA reads TGTGCCAGCAGTTACTCGAAGGGGGCTCCTGGAAACACCATATATTTT.

In this sample, this clonotype turned up many times. J is TRBJ2-7 and V is TRBV19; D may match TRBD1 or TRBD2 (5 bases each). The CDR3 is 13 amino acids. The germline V gene has CDR1 LNHDA and CDR2 SQIVND (reference sequence). The V gene lost 5 bases and the J gene lost 0 bases, with 8 bases spanning the gap. The CDR3 DNA reads as TGTGCCAGTAGTGGGACGGTCTCCTACGAGCAGTACTTC. As protein: CASSGTVSYEQYF.

This clonotype was counted ten times or more. This chain links TRBV6-2 or TRBV6-3 with TRBJ2-7; either TRBD1 or TRBD2 may fit D (6 bases each). The CDR3 contains 15 residues. V was clipped by 7 bases and J by 1 base, with 17 bases between them. The germline V gene encodes CDR1 MNHEY and CDR2 SVGEGT. The CDR3 loop is CASIRSAGTSYEQYF. In DNA, the CDR3 is TGTGCCAGCATCCGGTCTGCGGGGACATCCTACGAGCAGTACTTC.